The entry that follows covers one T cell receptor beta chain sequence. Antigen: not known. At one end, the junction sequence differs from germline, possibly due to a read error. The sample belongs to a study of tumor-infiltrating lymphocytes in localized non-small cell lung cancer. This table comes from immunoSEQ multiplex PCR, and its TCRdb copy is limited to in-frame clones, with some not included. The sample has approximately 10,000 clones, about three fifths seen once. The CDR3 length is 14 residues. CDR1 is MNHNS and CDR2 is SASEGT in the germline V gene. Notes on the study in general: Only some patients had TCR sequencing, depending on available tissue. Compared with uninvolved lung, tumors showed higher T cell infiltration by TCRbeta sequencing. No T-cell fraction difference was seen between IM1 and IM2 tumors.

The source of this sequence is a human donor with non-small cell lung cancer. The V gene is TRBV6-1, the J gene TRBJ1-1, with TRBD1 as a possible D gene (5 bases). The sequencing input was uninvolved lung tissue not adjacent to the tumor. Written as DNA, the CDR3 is TGTGCCAGCAGGGGGTGGGGCGTGAATACTGAAGCTTTCTTT. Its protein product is CASRGWGVNTEAFF.